This TCR beta chain was sequenced during a study of T cells after posttransplantation cyclophosphamide. Study-level findings and limits: Later post-transplant blood repertoires were often dominated by donor CD8+ memory clones. TRB clonality was highly associated with recipient CMV seropositivity and reactivation. TRB overlap between skin or GI tissue T cells and blood was limited.

Comment on this clone: What it binds is not known.

The ends lost 2 bases at V and 6 bases at J; junction bases unmatched: 8. The CDR3 runs to 16 residues. Germline V gives CDR1 MGHRA, CDR2 YSYEKL. The repertoire was sequenced with immunoSEQ multiplex PCR; TCRdb's copy has only in-frame clones and lacks some. This sample carries tens of thousands of clones, none of them present only once. Source material: PBMCs. This chain joins TRBV4-1 and TRBJ1-1; 11 positions match TRBD1. The source of this sequence is a woman between 50 and 59 years old in good health and a related stem cell transplant donor. CDR3 protein: CASSQPGTGGGAEAFF. CDR3 nucleotides: TGCGCCAGCAGCCAACCCGGGACAGGGGGAGGCGCTGAAGCTTTCTTT.